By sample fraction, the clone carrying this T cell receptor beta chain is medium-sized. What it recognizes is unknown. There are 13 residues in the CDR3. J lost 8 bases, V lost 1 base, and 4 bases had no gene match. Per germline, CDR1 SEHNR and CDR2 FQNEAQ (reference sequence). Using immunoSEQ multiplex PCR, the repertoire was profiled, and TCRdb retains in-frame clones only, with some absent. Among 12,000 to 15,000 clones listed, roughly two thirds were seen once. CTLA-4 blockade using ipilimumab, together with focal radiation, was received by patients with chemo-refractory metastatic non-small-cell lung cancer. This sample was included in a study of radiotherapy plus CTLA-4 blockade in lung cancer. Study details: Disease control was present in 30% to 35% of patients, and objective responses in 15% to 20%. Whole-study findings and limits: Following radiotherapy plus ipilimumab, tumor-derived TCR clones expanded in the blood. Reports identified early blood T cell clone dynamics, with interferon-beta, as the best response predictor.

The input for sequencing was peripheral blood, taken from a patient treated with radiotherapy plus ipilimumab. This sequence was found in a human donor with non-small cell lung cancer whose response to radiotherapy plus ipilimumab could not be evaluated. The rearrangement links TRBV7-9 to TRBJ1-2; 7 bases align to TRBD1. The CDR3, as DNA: TGTGCCAGCAGCTTAGGAGGAGGGGGCGGCTACACCTTC. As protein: CASSLGGGGGYTF.